This T cell receptor (beta chain) originates from a study of response to subunit inactivated influenza vaccine. Broader study findings: The study's authors posited that every seasonal influenza vaccination enlists few new T cells.

TCRdb redid the calling of the RT-PCR reads with MiXCR, one entry per CDR3 protein. The sample carries 650,000 to 800,000 distinct CDR3 sequences, approximately 17% recorded once. CDR3 length: 14 residues. V lost 2 bases and J 3 bases, leaving 8 bases between the germline ends. The germline CDR1 and CDR2 sequences are SGDLS and YYNGEE. In the case of this clonotype: The antigen is not known.

This sequence joins TRBV9 and TRBJ2-2; no definite D call. The sequence derives from a man aged 50-59 years who received an inactivated influenza vaccine. The sequencing used PBMCs from blood, collected around 5 days after vaccination. DNA for the CDR3: TGTGCCAGCAGCGTTAACAGTTACACCGGGGAGCTGTTTTTT. Protein: CASSVNSYTGELFF.